Listed here are 8 T cell receptor beta chains from one sample, sequenced in a study of blood T cell repertoires in COVID-19. Assay used: immunoSEQ multiplex PCR; TCRdb lists only in-frame clones, some missing. The data contain tens of thousands of clones, 83% of them singletons. Sequencing input: peripheral blood. These TCRs come from a woman aged 60-75 years with acute or convalescent COVID-19.

J is TRBJ2-3 and V is TRBV13, with D perhaps TRBD2 (5 bases). V dropped 2 bases and J dropped 2 bases, with 11 bases sitting between them. The CDR3 loop spans 15 amino acids. Per germline, CDR1 PRHDT and CDR2 FYEKMQ (reference sequence). This CDR3 reads CASSLPGSLTDTQYF. Here the CDR3 DNA reads TGTGCCAGCAGCTTACCGGGGTCCCTCACAGATACGCAGTATTTT.

The V and J genes are TRBV11-2 and TRBJ1-2, with a tentative D call TRBD1 (5 bases). Trimming cost V 5 bases and J 4 bases, with 11 bases left between them. The germline V gene encodes CDR1 SGHAT and CDR2 FQNNGV. This CDR3 region has 13 residues. The CDR3 sequence: CASSPQGLYGYTF. DNA for the CDR3: TGTGCCAGCAGCCCTCAGGGACTCTATGGCTACACCTTC.

The chain has TRBV7-9 and TRBJ2-7; 7 bases agree with TRBD1. Per germline, CDR1 SEHNR and CDR2 FQNEAQ (reference sequence). The trim removed 0 bases at V and 2 bases at J, leaving 1 base unmatched. This CDR3 has 14 amino acids. The CDR3 DNA sequence: TGTGCCAGCAGCTTAGCTACAGGGGCCTACGAGCAGTACTTC. The encoded protein is CASSLATGAYEQYF.

V and J are TRBV3-1 (or the pseudogene TRBV3-2) and TRBJ2-1, with a possible D match to TRBD2 (5 bases). This CDR3 has 13 residues. Germline lookup yields CDR1 LGHDT and CDR2 YNNKEL (reference sequence). The V end lost 0 bases, the J end lost 7 bases, and 7 bases lay between the germline ends. The CDR3 bases are TGTGCCAGCAGCCAAGAGGGAGTGAATGAGCAGTTCTTC. It is translated as CASSQEGVNEQFF.

The chain recombines TRBV7-9 with TRBJ2-1, with TRBD2 matching 8 bases. This CDR3 is built from 18 residues. V was clipped by 5 bases and J by 4 bases; unmatched bases: 16. CDR1 and CDR2 from the germline V gene are SEHNR and FQNEAQ (reference sequence). CDR3 bases: TGTGCCAGCAGCCGACTAGCGAGTAGAGGAGGGGTTTACAATGAGCAGTTCTTC. It encodes CASSRLASRGGVYNEQFF.

The J gene is TRBJ2-1, the V gene TRBV9, with 7 nucleotides matching TRBD2. CDR1 and CDR2 from the germline V gene are SGDLS and YYNGEE. J was trimmed by 6 bases and V by 0 bases; bases with no gene match: 9. The length of the CDR3 is 16 residues. The CDR3 here is CASSVDERGGGNEQFF. DNA of the CDR3: TGTGCCAGCAGCGTAGATGAGCGTGGGGGGGGCAATGAGCAGTTCTTC. Drawing the rest from reference TRBV9 and TRBJ2-1, the complete variable domain is DSGVTQTPKHLITATGQRVTLRCSPRSGDLSVYWYQQSLDQGLQFLIQYYNGEERAKGNILERFSAQQFPDLHSELNLSSLELGDSALYFCASSVDERGGGNEQFFGPGTRLTVL.

V and J are TRBV9 and TRBJ2-2; a possible D gene is TRBD1 (6 bases). The CDR3 covers 17 residues. Germline loops: CDR1 SGDLS, CDR2 YYNGEE. The V end was cut by 5 bases, the J end by 7 bases, with 24 bases between. CDR3 sequence (DNA): TGTGCCAGCAGTTCTCGACCTGGGGACACCCGGGGCGGGGAGCTGTTTTTT. Translation: CASSSRPGDTRGGELFF. Using reference TRBV9 and TRBJ2-2 for the parts outside the CDR3, the full variable domain is DSGVTQTPKHLITATGQRVTLRCSPRSGDLSVYWYQQSLDQGLQFLIQYYNGEERAKGNILERFSAQQFPDLHSELNLSSLELGDSALYFCASSSRPGDTRGGELFFGEGSRLTVL.

The chain links TRBV7-9 to TRBJ2-3; 13 bases map to TRBD2. Germline V lookup: CDR1 SEHNR, CDR2 FQNEAQ (reference sequence). CDR3 length: 18 residues. V was clipped by 1 base and J by 2 bases; unmatched bases: 6. The CDR3 here is CASSLGTSGGAHTDTQYF. For the CDR3, the DNA is TGTGCCAGCAGCTTAGGCACTAGCGGGGGGGCCCACACAGATACGCAGTATTTT.